Shown below are 8 T cell receptor beta chains from a single sample sequenced in a study of T cell repertoires in cytomegalovirus infection. TCRdb analysed the reads with MiXCR anew, one entry per CDR3 protein. The sample yields approximately 270,000 distinct CDR3 sequences, around 20% seen once. These receptors lack a known antigen. The sequenced sample was cultured PBMCs, obtained from culture after CMV antigen stimulation. Source of these receptors: a human donor in good health (CMV status not recorded). Some clones in this sample may be carry-over from other donors' samples.

The J gene is TRBJ1-5, the V gene TRBV19; tentatively, D is TRBD1 (5 bases). V was clipped by 2 bases and J by 4 bases, with 9 bases between them. The germline V gene encodes CDR1 LNHDA and CDR2 SQIVND (reference sequence). The CDR3 length is 14 residues. The CDR3 loop is CASSISGGNQPQHF. In DNA form, the CDR3 reads TGTGCCAGTAGTATATCCGGGGGGAATCAGCCCCAGCATTTT.

This clonotype was recorded a few times. The gene calls are TRBV19 and TRBJ1-6; 8 positions agree with TRBD1. The CDR3 consists of 14 residues. From germline, CDR1 is LNHDA and CDR2 SQIVND (reference sequence). The V segment lost 5 bases and the J segment 10 bases; nucleotides outside the gene matches: 7. CDR3 in DNA: TGTGCCAGTAGTGAGCAGGGGGCTAAATCACCCCTCCACTTT. Its protein product is CASSEQGAKSPLHF.

The chain has TRBV6-5 and TRBJ1-5; possible D gene TRBD1, 6 bases. V lost 3 bases to trimming and J lost 2 bases, with 14 bases between them. The length of the CDR3 is 16 residues. Germline values: CDR1 MNHEY, CDR2 SVGAGI. The CDR3 loop is CASSYGGLGGNQPQHF. The CDR3 bases are TGTGCCAGCAGTTATGGGGGGCTAGGCGGCAATCAGCCCCAGCATTTT.

The DNA for the CDR3 is TGTGCCAGCAGTGGAGGAACCGGAGCACATTCCTACGAGCAGTACTTC. As protein: CASSGGTGAHSYEQYF. J is TRBJ2-7 and V is TRBV6-5; the D gene is possibly TRBD2 (5 bases). Deletions cut 5 bases from V and 1 base from J, with 18 bases between. In germline, CDR1 is MNHEY, CDR2 SVGAGI. This CDR3 comprises 16 residues.

This clonotype was recorded a few times. The rearrangement links TRBV24-1 to TRBJ2-2; D might be TRBD2 (5 bases). The CDR3 loop spans 13 amino acids. V was shortened by 9 bases and J by 1 base, with 8 bases between the two germline ends. Germline V lookup: CDR1 KGHDR, CDR2 SFDVKD. CDR3 residues: CATGRGNTGELFF. The CDR3 DNA reads TGTGCCACCGGCCGGGGGAACACCGGGGAGCTGTTTTTT.

The rearrangement joins TRBV15 to TRBJ2-1; 9 nucleotides line up with TRBD2. With 4 bases clipped from V and 3 bases from J, the junction kept 19 bases outside the gene matches. The CDR3 is 20 amino acids. Germline CDR1 is LNHNV and CDR2 is YYDKDF (reference sequence). The CDR3 here is CATSITSGTSSWGNYNEQFF. CDR3 in DNA: TGTGCCACCAGCATAACATCCGGGACTAGCTCCTGGGGGAACTACAATGAGCAGTTCTTC. Looking up the rest from reference TRBV15 and TRBJ2-1 gives the full variable domain: DAMVIQNPRYQVTQFGKPVTLSCSQTLNHNVMYWYQQKSSQAPKLLFHYYDKDFNNEADTPDNFQSRRPNTSFCFLDIRSPGLGDTAMYLCATSITSGTSSWGNYNEQFFGPGTRLTVL.

The chain carries TRBV7-2 and TRBJ2-5; 8 bases agree with TRBD1. Trimming cost V 3 bases and J 4 bases; bases outside gene matches: 4. CDR3 size: 14 residues. Germline CDR1 SGHTA, CDR2 FQGNSA. In DNA form, the CDR3 reads TGTGCCAGCAGCTTTCAACAGGGGGGAGAGACCCAGTACTTC. This encodes CASSFQQGGETQYF.

This rearrangement joins TRBV25-1 to TRBJ2-7, with TRBD1 matching over 9 bases. J lost 3 bases, V lost 2 bases, and 2 bases had no gene match. Germline V lookup: CDR1 MGHDK, CDR2 SYGVNS. CDR3 length equals 14 residues. In nucleotides, the CDR3 is TGTGCCAGCAGTGAAGGGACAGGGCTCTACGAGCAGTACTTC. Translation gives CASSEGTGLYEQYF.